These 12 T cell receptor beta chains originate from one sample sequenced in a study of T cell clonality in common variable immunodeficiency. Sequenced by immunoSEQ multiplex PCR; TCRdb stores in-frame clones only, minus some. In total the sample includes around 50,000 clones, none of them seen once. Sequenced: peripheral blood mononuclear cells. The receptor source for this set is a person aged 18 to 70 in good health.

As regards this clone: Read coverage stops 3 residues before the CDR3 terminus; the germline J gene supplies the remainder. V usage is TRBV27 and J usage is TRBJ2-7, with D unclear. The CDR3 has 14 residues. CDR1 is MNHEY and CDR2 is SMNVEV in the germline V gene (reference sequence). The ends were cut back, 0 bases at V and 0 bases at J, with 6 bases in the middle. The DNA read from the CDR3 is TGTGCCAGCAGTTTATCGGTCAGCTCCTACGAG. This encodes CASSLSVSSYE. The whole CDR3 protein is CASSLSVSSYEQYF.

Many counts were recorded for this clone. The CDR3 end lies 3 residues beyond the end of the read and is filled in from the germline J gene. The chain couples TRBV6-2 or TRBV6-3 to TRBJ2-1, with 10 nucleotides matching TRBD1. J was trimmed by 4 bases and V by 9 bases; bases with no gene match: 9. This CDR3 comprises 15 residues. Looked up from germline, CDR1 is MNHEY and CDR2 is SVGEGT. This CDR3 reads CASRGRDRGYNEQFF. The CDR3 bases that were read are TGTGCCAGTCGGGGCCGGGACAGGGGTTACAATGAG.

This clone came up a few times. The read ends 3 residues early relative to the CDR3; the germline J gene fills the gap. The V call is TRBV20-1, the J call TRBJ2-7; TRBD2 matches 8 bases. CDR1 is DFQATT and CDR2 is SNEGSKA in the germline V gene (reference sequence). This CDR3 has 15 amino acids. Trimming removed 0 bases from V and 2 bases from J; junction bases left unmatched: 6. The CDR3 spells CSARDLAGFTYEQYF. CDR3 DNA (partial): TGCAGTGCTAGAGATCTAGCGGGCTTTACCTACGAG.

Worth noting for this clone: A clone one base away is much larger, so this may be a read error. CDR3 in amino acids: CASRYVPGQGQPQHF. The sequenced part of the CDR3 DNA is TGTGCCAGCAGGTACGTACCGGGACAGGGACAGCCC. The chain uses TRBV6-2 or TRBV6-3 and TRBJ1-5, with 9 bases that match TRBD1. The observed sequence ends 3 residues before the CDR3 terminus, with the missing tail filled in from the germline J gene. From germline, CDR1 is MNHEY and CDR2 SVGEGT. The CDR3 is 15 amino acids. V shed 6 bases and J 7 bases; nucleotides not matched to a gene: 10.

This clone appeared many times. The sequenced CDR3 bases are TGCAGTGCACCCGGAGCGGGGGGGCTTTCCTACGAG. Its translation is CSAPGAGGLSYE. The CDR3, in full, reads CSAPGAGGLSYEQYF. The rearrangement joins TRBV20-1 to TRBJ2-7; 10 bases map to TRBD2. The read falls 3 residues short of the CDR3 end, and the missing part is taken from the germline J gene. Germline-derived CDR1 and CDR2 are DFQATT and SNEGSKA (reference sequence). The V gene end was trimmed by 6 bases and the J gene end by 1 base; junction bases not matched to a gene: 9. The CDR3 has 15 residues.

This clone was seen repeatedly, ten times or more. The read stops 3 residues short of the end of the CDR3; the missing end is completed from the germline J gene. V and J are TRBV30 and TRBJ1-5; TRBD1 aligns across 9 bases. Germline CDR1 is GTSNPN and CDR2 is SVGIG (reference sequence). With V trimmed by 3 bases and J by 0 bases, 6 bases remained unmatched. This CDR3 comprises 16 residues. CDR3 protein: CAWRGQTGGSNQPQHF. Incomplete CDR3 DNA: TGTGCCTGGAGGGGCCAGACAGGGGGTAGCAATCAGCCC. The variable domain in full, completed from reference TRBV30 and TRBJ1-5, reads SQTIHQWPATLVQPVGSPLSLECTVEGTSNPNLYWYRQAAGRGLQLLFYSVGIGQISSEVPQNLSASRPQDRQFILSSKKLLLSDSGFYLCAWRGQTGGSNQPQHFGDGTRLSIL.

This clone appeared many times. The CDR3 end is not reached by the read, which stops 3 residues before it; the germline J gene fills it in. The chain combines TRBV7-2 with TRBJ2-3; 10 bases map to TRBD2. The CDR3 runs to 15 residues. Germline CDR1 is SGHTA and CDR2 is FQGNSA. V lost 2 bases and J lost 4; bases outside the gene matches: 3. The DNA read from the CDR3 is TGTGCCAGCAGCTTAAACAGCGGGAGGGCAGATACG. Amino acid sequence: CASSLNSGRADT. The whole CDR3 sequence is CASSLNSGRADTQYF. Full variable domain (remainder filled in from reference TRBV7-2 and TRBJ2-3): GAGVSQSPSNKVTEKGKDVELRCDPISGHTALYWYRQSLGQGLEFLIYFQGNSAPDKSGLPSDRFSAERTGGSVSTLTIQRTQQEDSAVYLCASSLNSGRADTQYFGPGTRLTVL.

This clone was recorded a few times. Coverage ceases 3 residues before the CDR3 finishes, and the germline J gene fills in the end. The genes are TRBV2 and TRBJ1-2; TRBD1 is a possible D gene (6 bases). CDR1 and CDR2 (germline): SNHLY, FYNNEI. With 8 bases removed from V and 4 bases from J, the gap between germline ends came to 14 bases. The CDR3 contains 13 residues. The covered CDR3 bases are TGTGCCAGCCTTGGGGGGGGCCCCTATGGC. Translating it yields CASLGGGPYG. The whole CDR3 is CASLGGGPYGYTF.

This clone showed up many times. Read data end 3 residues before the CDR3 end; the end is taken from the germline J gene. The rearrangement uses TRBV7-8 and TRBJ2-7; D is ambiguous. CDR3 length: 15 amino acids. The V end lost 1 base, the J end lost 0 bases, and 10 bases lay between the germline ends. The V gene's germline CDR1 is SGHVS and CDR2 FQNEAQ. CDR3 sequence reads: CASSLVGGASYEQYF. CDR3 bases read: TGTGCCAGCAGCTTAGTTGGCGGTGCCTCCTACGAG. Full variable domain (rest looked up from reference TRBV7-8 and TRBJ2-7): GAGVSQSPRYKVAKRGQDVALRCDPISGHVSLFWYQQALGQGPEFLTYFQNEAQLDKSGLPSDRFFAERPEGSVSTLKIQRTQQEDSAVYLCASSLVGGASYEQYFGPGTRLTVT.

This clone was observed at least ten times. From the germline J gene comes the end of the CDR3, since the read stops 3 residues before it. V and J are TRBV20-1 and TRBJ2-1; 8 bases agree with TRBD2. CDR3 length equals 16 residues. Germline V gene sequence: CDR1 DFQATT, CDR2 SNEGSKA (reference sequence). The V gene end was trimmed by 3 bases and the J gene end by 4 bases; junction bases not matched to a gene: 11. This CDR3 reads CSASTGRTSSYNEQFF. The CDR3 bases that were read are TGCAGTGCTAGCACGGGCAGGACTAGCAGTTACAATGAG.

This clone was counted a few times. Since a much larger clone is just one base distant, this may be a read error. The CDR3 extends 3 residues past the end of the read, so its final part is completed from the germline J gene. At the DNA level, this CDR3 is encoded by other sequences in the same sample as well. This rearrangement joins TRBV19 to TRBJ1-3; a possible D gene is TRBD1 (6 bases). CDR1 and CDR2 from the germline V gene are LNHDA and SQIVND (reference sequence). The CDR3 runs 14 residues. The DNA read from the CDR3 is TGTGCCAGTACTAGGACAGCCTCTGGAAACACT. It is translated as CASTRTASGNT. The whole CDR3 reads CASTRTASGNTIYF.

In its sample, this clone was seen many times. The junction departs from germline at one end; a sequencing error may be responsible. The read ends 3 residues early relative to the CDR3; the germline J gene fills the gap. J is TRBJ1-2 and V is TRBV7-2; TRBD1 matches at 8 bases. Germline V CDR1 and CDR2: SGHTA, FQGNSA. This CDR3 has 15 residues. The sequenced part of the CDR3 DNA is TGTGCCAGCAGCCTAGCTCAGGGGGCGATAAATGGC. It encodes CASSLAQGAING. The full CDR3 is CASSLAQGAINGYTF.